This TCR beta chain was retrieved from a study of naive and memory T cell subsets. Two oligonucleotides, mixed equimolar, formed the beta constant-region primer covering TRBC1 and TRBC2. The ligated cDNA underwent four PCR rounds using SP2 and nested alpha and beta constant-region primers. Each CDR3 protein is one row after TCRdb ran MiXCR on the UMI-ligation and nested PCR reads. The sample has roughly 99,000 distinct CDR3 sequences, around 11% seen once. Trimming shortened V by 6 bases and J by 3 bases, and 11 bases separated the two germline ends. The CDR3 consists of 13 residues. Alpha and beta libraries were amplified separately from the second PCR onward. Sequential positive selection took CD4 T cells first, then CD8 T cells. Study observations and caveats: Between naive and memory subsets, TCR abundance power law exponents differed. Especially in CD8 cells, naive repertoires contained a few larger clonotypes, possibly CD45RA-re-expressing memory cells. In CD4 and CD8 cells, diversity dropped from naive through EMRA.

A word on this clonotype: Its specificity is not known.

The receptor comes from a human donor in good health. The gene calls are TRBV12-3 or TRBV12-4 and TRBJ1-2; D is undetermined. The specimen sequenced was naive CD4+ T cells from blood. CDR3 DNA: TGTGCCAGCAGCCAGGATGAGGACTATGGCTACACCTTC. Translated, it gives CASSQDEDYGYTF.